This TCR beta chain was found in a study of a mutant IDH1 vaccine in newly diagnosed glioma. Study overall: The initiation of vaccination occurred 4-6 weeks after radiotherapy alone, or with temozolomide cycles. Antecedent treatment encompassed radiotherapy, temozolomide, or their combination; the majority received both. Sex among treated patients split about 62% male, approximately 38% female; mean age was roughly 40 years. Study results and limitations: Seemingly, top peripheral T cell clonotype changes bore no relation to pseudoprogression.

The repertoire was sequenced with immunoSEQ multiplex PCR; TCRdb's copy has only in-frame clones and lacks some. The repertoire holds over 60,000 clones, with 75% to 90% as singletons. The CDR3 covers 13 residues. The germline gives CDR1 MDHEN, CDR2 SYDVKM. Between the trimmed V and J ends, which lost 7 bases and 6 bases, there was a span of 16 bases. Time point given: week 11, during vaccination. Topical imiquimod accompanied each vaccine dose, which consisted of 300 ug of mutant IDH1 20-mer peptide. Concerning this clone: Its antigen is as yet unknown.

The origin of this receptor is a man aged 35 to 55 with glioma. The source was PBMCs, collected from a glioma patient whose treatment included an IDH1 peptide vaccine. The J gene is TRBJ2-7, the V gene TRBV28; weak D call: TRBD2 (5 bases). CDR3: CASTLRGGGEQYF. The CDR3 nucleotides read TGTGCCAGCACCCTCCGCGGAGGAGGCGAGCAGTACTTC.